What follows is one TCR beta chain and its context. Trimming took 0 bases from V and 4 from J, leaving 11 bases between them. The CDR3 covers 15 residues. CDR1 and CDR2 from the germline V gene are SGDLS and YYNGEE. This sample is drawn from a study of blood T cell repertoires in COVID-19. Study-wide background: Researchers got acute and convalescent COVID-19 samples from the United States, Italy and Spain. T cells, B-cell-depleted T cells, or PBMCs provided the cDNA or gDNA that served as material.

Per the study methods: Scientists estimated how many nucleated cells there were by amplifying reference gene primers. Generated by immunoSEQ multiplex PCR, the TCRdb table keeps only in-frame clones and is missing some. The V and J calls and clone size were taken over from that table, and D and trimming were inferred from the DNA. This sample has 35,000 to 45,000 clones, with around nine tenths found just once. The rearrangement joins TRBV9 to TRBJ1-3; D ambiguous. This TCR came from a human donor in a cohort sampled during active COVID-19. Sequenced: peripheral blood. CDR3 amino acids: CASSVEGGIGNTIYF. CDR3 nucleotides: TGTGCCAGCAGCGTAGAGGGAGGGATAGGAAACACCATATATTTT.